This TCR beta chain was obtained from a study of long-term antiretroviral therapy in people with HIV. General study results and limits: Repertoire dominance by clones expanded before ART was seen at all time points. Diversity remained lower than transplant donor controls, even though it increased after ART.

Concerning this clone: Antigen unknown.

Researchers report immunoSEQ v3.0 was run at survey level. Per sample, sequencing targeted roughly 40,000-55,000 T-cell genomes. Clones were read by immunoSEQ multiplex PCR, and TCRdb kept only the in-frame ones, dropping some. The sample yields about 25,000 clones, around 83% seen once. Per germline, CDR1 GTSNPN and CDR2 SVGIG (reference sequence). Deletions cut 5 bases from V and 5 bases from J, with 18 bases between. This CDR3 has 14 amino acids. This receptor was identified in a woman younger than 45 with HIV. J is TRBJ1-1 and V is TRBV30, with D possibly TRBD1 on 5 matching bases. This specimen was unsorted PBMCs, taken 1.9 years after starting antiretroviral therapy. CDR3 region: CAWEPLGVATEAFF. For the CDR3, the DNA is TGTGCCTGGGAGCCATTGGGGGTGGCAACTGAAGCTTTCTTT.